These T cell receptor beta chains were read from a single sample in a study of cytomegalovirus exposure and HLA in healthy donors. The protocol was immunoSEQ multiplex PCR, while the TCRdb copy is restricted to in-frame clones and leaves out a portion. The data show approximately 93,000 clones, roughly three quarters seen once. The material sequenced was PBMCs. These TCRs come from a male donor in good health and CMV-seropositive. The CDR3 runs from the conserved cysteine through the conserved F or W. D genes are given only for firm matches. Some rows mark clone size as missing; the rest say once, few, many or name a class of expanded clone.

clone size,J gene,D gene,V gene,CDR3 protein,CDR3 DNA
NA,TRBJ2-1,NA,TRBV20-1,CSARRGDEQFF,TGCAGTGCTCGCCGGGGAGATGAGCAGTTCTTC
NA,TRBJ2-1,TRBD2,TRBV30,CAWSGGRGGVYEQFF,TGTGCCTGGAGTGGAGGTCGCGGGGGAGTTTATGAGCAGTTCTTC
NA,TRBJ1-2,TRBD1,TRBV6-5,CASRTTGGWYGYTF,TGTGCCAGCAGGACTACAGGGGGCTGGTATGGCTACACCTTC
NA,TRBJ1-5,NA,TRBV2,CASRGGSGEAQHF,TGTGCCAGCAGGGGAGGGAGCGGGGAGGCCCAGCATTTT
NA,TRBJ2-7,NA,TRBV7-2,CASSARTAYEQYF,TGTGCCAGCAGCGCACGGACAGCCTACGAGCAGTACTTC
NA,TRBJ1-5,NA,TRBV6-1,CASSVTGNNQPQHF,TGTGCCAGCAGTGTTACAGGGAACAATCAGCCCCAGCATTTT
NA,TRBJ1-5,NA,TRBV27,CASSVQGRQPQHF,TGTGCCAGCTCCGTACAGGGCCGGCAGCCCCAGCATTTT
NA,TRBJ1-2,NA,TRBV9,CASSGGGYYGYTF,TGTGCCAGCAGCGGGGGCGGTTACTATGGCTACACCTTC
NA,TRBJ1-1,NA,TRBV5-4,CASSIQGKGTEAFF,TGTGCCAGCAGCATACAGGGAAAGGGGACTGAAGCTTTCTTT
NA,TRBJ2-3,NA,TRBV2,CASSERARKTNTDTQYF,TGTGCCAGCAGTGAAAGAGCTAGAAAGACCAACACAGATACGCAGTATTTT
NA,TRBJ1-5,NA,TRBV4-3,CASSQGEWGGGGQPQHF,TGCGCCAGCAGCCAAGGGGAGTGGGGAGGGGGGGGTCAGCCCCAGCATTTT
once,TRBJ2-3,TRBD2,TRBV5-5,CASSLAILAGEVDTQYF,TGTGCCAGCAGCTTGGCGATACTAGCGGGGGAGGTAGATACGCAGTATTTT
NA,TRBJ2-7,TRBD1,TRBV27,CASSLRTGSTYEQYF,TGTGCCAGCAGTTTAAGGACAGGGAGCACCTACGAGCAGTACTTC
NA,TRBJ1-2,TRBD1,TRBV11-2,CASSLVGQGDGYTF,TGTGCCAGCAGCTTAGTAGGACAGGGGGATGGCTACACCTTC
NA,TRBJ1-5,NA,TRBV18,CASSPRTDDNQPQHF,TGTGCCAGCTCACCGAGGACAGACGACAATCAGCCCCAGCATTTT
NA,TRBJ1-1,TRBD1,TRBV11-3,CASATGGGTEAFF,TGTGCCAGCGCAACAGGGGGCGGCACTGAAGCTTTCTTT
NA,TRBJ2-7,NA,TRBV4-3,CASSQGQGGEQYF,TGCGCCAGCAGCCAAGGTCAGGGGGGAGAGCAGTACTTC
NA,TRBJ1-5,TRBD1,TRBV19,CASRPSPGQGATRRLSNQPQHF,TGTGCCAGTAGACCCTCGCCGGGACAGGGGGCGACTAGACGTCTTAGCAATCAGCCCCAGCATTTT
NA,TRBJ2-5,NA,TRBV13,CASSFLSGGYQETQYF,TGTGCCAGCAGCTTTTTGTCGGGGGGCTACCAAGAGACCCAGTACTTC
NA,TRBJ1-1,NA,TRBV29-1,CSVEQGMNTEAFF,TGCAGCGTTGAGCAGGGGATGAACACTGAAGCTTTCTTT
NA,TRBJ1-2,NA,TRBV2,CASSPYRERNYGYTF,TGTGCCAGCAGCCCATACAGGGAACGTAACTATGGCTACACCTTC
NA,TRBJ1-5,TRBD1,TRBV5-6,CASSLRGTGKGQPQHF,TGTGCCAGCAGCTTGAGAGGGACAGGGAAGGGACAGCCCCAGCATTTT
NA,TRBJ1-4,NA,TRBV7-2,CASSTLEEKLFF,TGTGCCAGCAGCACTTTAGAGGAAAAACTGTTTTTT
once,TRBJ1-2,NA,TRBV6-6,CASSYNSNYGYTF,TGTGCCAGCAGTTACAACAGTAACTATGGCTACACCTTC
NA,TRBJ1-1,TRBD1,TRBV5-4,CASSSATTGQNTEAFF,TGTGCCAGCAGCTCGGCGACGACAGGGCAGAACACTGAAGCTTTCTTT
NA,TRBJ1-4,NA,TRBV30,CAWSRARGREKLFF,TGTGCCTGGAGTAGGGCCAGGGGAAGAGAAAAACTGTTTTTT
NA,TRBJ2-6,TRBD1,TRBV9,CASSGWTGDNPGANVLTF,TGTGCCAGCAGCGGCTGGACAGGGGATAACCCTGGGGCCAACGTCCTGACTTTC
NA,TRBJ2-7,NA,TRBV5-1,CASSLEGAGYEQYF,TGCGCCAGCAGCTTGGAAGGGGCAGGATACGAGCAGTACTTC
NA,TRBJ1-1,NA,TRBV5-1,CASSFSPGVTEAFF,TGCGCCAGCAGCTTCAGCCCCGGGGTCACTGAAGCTTTCTTT
NA,TRBJ1-2,NA,TRBV6-1,CASNRAGGYTF,TGTGCCAGCAACCGGGCGGGCGGCTACACCTTC
NA,TRBJ1-1,TRBD1,TRBV6-5,CASSLNRDRGSEAFF,TGTGCCAGCAGCCTTAATCGGGACAGGGGTTCTGAAGCTTTCTTT
NA,TRBJ1-4,TRBD1,TRBV6-6,CASSLRDRQNEKLFF,TGTGCCAGCAGTCTCCGGGACAGGCAAAATGAAAAACTGTTTTTT
NA,TRBJ2-1,TRBD2,TRBV5-4,CASSLVGTSGGGNEQFF,TGTGCCAGCAGCTTGGTTGGGACTAGCGGGGGGGGCAATGAGCAGTTCTTC
NA,TRBJ1-1,NA,TRBV4-1,CASSQMTEDTEAFF,TGCGCCAGCAGCCAGATGACAGAAGACACTGAAGCTTTCTTT
NA,TRBJ1-1,NA,TRBV29-1,CSVIPGSSNTEAFF,TGCAGCGTCATTCCGGGATCTTCGAACACTGAAGCTTTCTTT